The following is a TCR beta chain sequence with its context. Other DNA sequences from this sample encode an identical CDR3 as well. These data belong to a study of blood T cell repertoires in COVID-19. For the study at large: Acute-phase and convalescent COVID-19 samples originated in the United States, Italy and Spain. In each case, the material was cDNA or gDNA derived from T cells, B-cell-depleted T cells, or PBMCs.

The CDR3 is made up of 13 amino acids. Germline trimming cut 0 bases from V and 4 bases from J; bases unmatched to any gene: 1. The germline V gene has CDR1 GTSNPN and CDR2 SVGIG (reference sequence). Authors' data handling: Cell counts per sample came from amplifying reference gene primers. Sequencing was performed with immunoSEQ multiplex PCR; in TCRdb, only in-frame clones are kept and a portion is missing. Clonal size and the V and J genes are those of that table, whereas D and trimming came from the DNA. The sample has hundreds of thousands of clones, around 89% seen once. Sequencing was carried out using peripheral blood. The clonotype comes from a man aged 35-49 years with acute or convalescent COVID-19. The chain carries TRBV30 and TRBJ1-2; TRBD1 matches at 8 bases. The DNA for the CDR3 is TGTGCCTGGAGTGTACAGGGGGTCTATGGCTACACCTTC. Translation gives CAWSVQGVYGYTF.